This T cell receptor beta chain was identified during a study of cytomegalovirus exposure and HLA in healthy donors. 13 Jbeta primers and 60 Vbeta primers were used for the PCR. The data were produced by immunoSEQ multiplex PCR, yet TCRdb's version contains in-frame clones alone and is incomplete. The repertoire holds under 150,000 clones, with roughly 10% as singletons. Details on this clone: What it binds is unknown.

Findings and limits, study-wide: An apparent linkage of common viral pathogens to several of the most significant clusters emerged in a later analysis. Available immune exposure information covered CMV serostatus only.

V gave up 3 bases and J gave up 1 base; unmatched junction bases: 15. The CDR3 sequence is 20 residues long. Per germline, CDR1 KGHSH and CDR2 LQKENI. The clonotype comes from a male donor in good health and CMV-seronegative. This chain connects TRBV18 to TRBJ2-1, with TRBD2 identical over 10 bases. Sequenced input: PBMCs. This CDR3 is CASSPMTRLAGVRSYNEQFF. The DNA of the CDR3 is TGTGCCAGCTCACCCATGACGCGCCTAGCGGGAGTTAGGTCCTACAATGAGCAGTTCTTC.